The TCR beta chain under discussion was sequenced for a study of T cell repertoires in cytomegalovirus infection. Study overall: Indications came from public TCR beta signatures; they pointed to CMV infection and to a matching HLA type.

One entry per CDR3 protein results from TCRdb running MiXCR on the reads. This sample has fewer than 550,000 distinct CDR3 sequences, with less than 30% found just once. This CDR3 comprises 15 residues. V was pared by 6 bases and J by 6 bases, with 13 bases of the junction left unmatched. Study-level results: The study found HLA-C-restricted CMV-specific TCR beta clonotypes dominating the ex vivo response. The cumulative frequency of public TCR beta families distinguished individuals who carried CMV together with the relevant HLA.

Notes on this clonotype: Its antigen remains unknown.

The clonotype was recovered from a human donor in good health (CMV status not recorded). Some clones in this sample may be carry-over from other donors' samples. This chain links TRBV12-3 or TRBV12-4 with TRBJ1-2; 7 positions agree with TRBD1. The specimen sequenced was PBMCs. CDR3 nucleotides: TGTGCCAGCAGCCTTGAGAGGACAGGCGGGGATGGCTACACCTTC. This encodes CASSLERTGGDGYTF.